This TCR beta chain was retrieved from a study of T cell clonality in common variable immunodeficiency (dated by TCRdb to the mid-2010s). Standard criteria were used to diagnose CVID, namely serum IgG, IgA and/or IgM reduced below the normal range together with specific antibody deficiency. There were some 42 subjects in the CVID group (about 29 male and 15 female), ranging in age from roughly 8 to 70 years, with a mean age of about 40. Predominantly Caucasian heritage was noted among both the CVID patients and the healthy controls. At the time of study participation, every CVID subject had been on replacement immunoglobulin therapy for one year or longer. When blood was collected, none of the CVID subjects were ill or on immunomodulatory or immunosuppressive medication. Heparinized peripheral whole blood samples of about 5 to 9 ml were collected from each donor. Genomic DNA from adults with common variable immune deficiency (CVID) and from healthy adult controls was the source for sequencing TCRbeta CDR3 repertoires. Diluted blood was subjected to density centrifugation over Hypaque 1077 or Ficoll-Paque for isolation of peripheral blood mononuclear cells. Genomic DNA was obtained from unsorted mononuclear cells using either Qiagen column purification or a centrifugation-based method.

CDR1 and CDR2 are drawn from the germline V gene: SGHTA, FQGTGA. The germline V end is reduced by 3 bases and the J end by 3 bases; junction bases left unmatched: 5. CDR3 length: 15 amino acids, cysteine to phenylalanine. The CDR3 was read in part: 36 bases, with the frame set at base 1. The sample holds a few counts of this clone. Its antigen remains unidentified. The CDR3 extends 3 residues past the end of the read, so its final part is completed from the germline J gene. General conclusions and limits of the study: Patient heterogeneity within the CVID cohort put limits on correlating repertoire features with clinical complications. CVID subjects shared fewer TCRbeta clones with each other than healthy controls did (p < 0.0001). CVID TCRbeta sequences were reported to have fewer deletions and N-nucleotide insertions and to lack highly modified clones with 13 or more V deletions. Despite equal DNA input, controls averaged about 81,820 unique sequences per sample versus about 30,000 in CVID samples. TCRbeta clonality was higher in CVID subjects than in healthy controls (t-test p = 0.018), and the increase was most characteristic of about a third of subjects. According to the authors, finding the cause of the higher clonality in CVID would require sequencing the repertoires of T cell subpopulations.

For sequencing, equivalent amounts of genomic DNA were input from CVID and control samples. For every sample, a 60 bp segment covering the rearranged TCRbeta CDR3 region was amplified and then sequenced. The immunoSEQ assay, a bias-corrected multiplex PCR combined with high-throughput sequencing, was used for TCRbeta amplification. Concerning the study's data processing: Every unique nucleotide sequence was considered a clone and was annotated with V, D and J genes, copy number and frequency. Sequences were labeled productive if in frame, and non-productive if out of frame or containing stop codons. As previously described, clonality was calculated on the basis of Shannon's entropy. Mean CDR3 Kyte-Doolittle hydropathy was derived from the predicted amino acid sequences of productive clones. Using the R hclust function, scaled V gene usage was clustered hierarchically with Manhattan distance and complete linkage. To assess clone sharing by CDR3 amino acid sequence, 12 repertoires per group were resampled over 100 rounds. The repertoires were screened for some 70 published EBV-specific TCRbeta sequences and roughly 250 published CMV-specific TCRbeta sequences. Two CVID samples yielding fewer than 10,000 sequences were excluded from analysis, leaving 42 CVID repertoires. Here the immuneACCESS table is served through TCRdb, limited to in-frame sequences with V and J called. Missing clones are a known gap in these copies; in checked studies unresolved V genes cover under half, and the rest lacks a known reason. V, J and clone size derive from that table, while D and trimming were established from the DNA sequence. The table notes about 35,000 clones here, none of them singletons. Of the sample, about 29% is held by the ten largest clones.

Material: peripheral blood mononuclear cells. The sequence was obtained from a human donor with common variable immunodeficiency. The chain joins TRBV7-3 to TRBJ2-1; a stretch of 7 junction bases matches TRBD1. The part of the CDR3 DNA that was read is TGTGCCAGCAGCTTCCGACAGGGTGACTACAATGAG. Its protein is CASSFRQGDYNE. The CDR3 in full is CASSFRQGDYNEQFF.